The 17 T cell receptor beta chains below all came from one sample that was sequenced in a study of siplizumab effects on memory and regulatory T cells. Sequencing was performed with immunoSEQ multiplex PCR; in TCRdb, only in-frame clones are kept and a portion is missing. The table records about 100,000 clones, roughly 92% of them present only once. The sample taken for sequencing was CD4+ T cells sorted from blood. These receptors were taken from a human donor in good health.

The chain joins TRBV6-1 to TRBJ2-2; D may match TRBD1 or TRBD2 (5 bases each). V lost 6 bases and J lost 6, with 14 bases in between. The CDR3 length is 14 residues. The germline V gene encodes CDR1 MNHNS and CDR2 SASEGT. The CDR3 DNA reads TGTGCCAGCAGGCGCCCCGGGGCTTCCGGGGAGCTGTTTTTT. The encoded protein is CASRRPGASGELFF.

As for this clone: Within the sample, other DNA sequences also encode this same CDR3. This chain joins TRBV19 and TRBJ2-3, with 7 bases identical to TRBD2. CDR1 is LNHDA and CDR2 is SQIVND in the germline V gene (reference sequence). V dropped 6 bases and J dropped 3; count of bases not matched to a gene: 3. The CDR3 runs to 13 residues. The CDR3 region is CASRGLGTDTQYF. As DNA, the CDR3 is TGTGCCAGTAGAGGACTAGGTACAGATACGCAGTATTTT. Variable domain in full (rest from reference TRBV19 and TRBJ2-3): DGGITQSPKYLFRKEGQNVTLSCEQNLNHDAMYWYRQDPGQGLRLIYYSQIVNDFQKGDIAEGYSVSREKKESFPLTVTSAQKNPTAFYLCASRGLGTDTQYFGPGTRLTVL.

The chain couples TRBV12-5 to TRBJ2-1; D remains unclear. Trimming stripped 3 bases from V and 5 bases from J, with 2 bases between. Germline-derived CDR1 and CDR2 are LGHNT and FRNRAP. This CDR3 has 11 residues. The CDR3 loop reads CASGFNNEQFF. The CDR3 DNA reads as TGTGCTAGTGGTTTCAACAATGAGCAGTTCTTC.

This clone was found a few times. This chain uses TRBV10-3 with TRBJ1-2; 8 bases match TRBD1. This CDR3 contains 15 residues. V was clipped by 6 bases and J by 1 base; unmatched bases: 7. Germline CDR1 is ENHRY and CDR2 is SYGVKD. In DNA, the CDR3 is TGTGCCATCAGCAGGGGGCCGAAACTTAACTATGGCTACACCTTC. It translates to CAISRGPKLNYGYTF.

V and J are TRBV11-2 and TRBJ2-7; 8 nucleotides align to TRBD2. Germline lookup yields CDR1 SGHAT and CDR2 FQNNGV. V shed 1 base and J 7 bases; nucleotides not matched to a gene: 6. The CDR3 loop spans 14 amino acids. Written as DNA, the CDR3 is TGTGCCAGCAGCTTAGCGGGAGGGCCGGGGGAGCAGTACTTC. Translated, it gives CASSLAGGPGEQYF.

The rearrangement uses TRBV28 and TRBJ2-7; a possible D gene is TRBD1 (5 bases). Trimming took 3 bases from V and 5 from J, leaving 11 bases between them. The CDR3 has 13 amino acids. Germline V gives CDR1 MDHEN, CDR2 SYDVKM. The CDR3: CASSLAGLDEQYF. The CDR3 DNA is TGTGCCAGCAGTTTGGCAGGGTTGGACGAGCAGTACTTC.

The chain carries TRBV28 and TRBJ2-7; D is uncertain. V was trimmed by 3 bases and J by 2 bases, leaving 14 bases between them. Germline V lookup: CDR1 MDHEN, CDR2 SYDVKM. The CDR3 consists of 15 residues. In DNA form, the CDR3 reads TGTGCCAGCAGTTTCGGTCGGGTACCCACCTACGAGCAGTACTTC. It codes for CASSFGRVPTYEQYF.

The CDR3 reads CASSIVADQPQHF. The CDR3 nucleotides read TGTGCCAGTAGTATCGTGGCCGATCAGCCCCAGCATTTT. This chain links TRBV19 with TRBJ1-5, with no clear D. The CDR3 extends over 13 amino acids. Germline CDR1 LNHDA, CDR2 SQIVND (reference sequence). V gave up 3 bases and J gave up 5 bases, with 8 bases separating them.

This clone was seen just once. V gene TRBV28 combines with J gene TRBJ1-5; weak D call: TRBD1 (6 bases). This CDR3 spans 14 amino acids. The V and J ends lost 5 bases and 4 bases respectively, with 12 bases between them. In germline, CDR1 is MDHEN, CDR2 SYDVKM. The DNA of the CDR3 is TGTGCCAGCAGTATAAACGACAGGAATCAGCCCCAGCATTTT. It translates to CASSINDRNQPQHF.

CDR3 amino acids: CASSIGTVGTEAFF. CDR3 sequence (DNA): TGTGCCAGTAGTATTGGGACCGTGGGCACTGAAGCTTTCTTT. This rearrangement joins TRBV19 to TRBJ1-1; weak D call: TRBD1 (5 bases). This CDR3 has 14 amino acids. Germline V gene sequence: CDR1 LNHDA, CDR2 SQIVND (reference sequence). Trimming removed 3 bases from V and 4 bases from J, with 12 bases in between. The whole variable domain, filled in from reference TRBV19 and TRBJ1-1, reads DGGITQSPKYLFRKEGQNVTLSCEQNLNHDAMYWYRQDPGQGLRLIYYSQIVNDFQKGDIAEGYSVSREKKESFPLTVTSAQKNPTAFYLCASSIGTVGTEAFFGQGTRLTVV.

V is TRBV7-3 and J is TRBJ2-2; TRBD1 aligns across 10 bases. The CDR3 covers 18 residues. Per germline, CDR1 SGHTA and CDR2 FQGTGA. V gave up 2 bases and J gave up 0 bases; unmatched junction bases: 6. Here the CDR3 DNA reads TGTGCCAGCAGCTTACGGACAGGGGGAGGGTCGAACACCGGGGAGCTGTTTTTT. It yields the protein CASSLRTGGGSNTGELFF.

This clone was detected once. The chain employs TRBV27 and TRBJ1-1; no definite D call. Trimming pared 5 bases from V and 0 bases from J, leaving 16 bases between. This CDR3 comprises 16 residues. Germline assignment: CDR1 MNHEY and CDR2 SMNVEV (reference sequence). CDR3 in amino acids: CASSPSGLPLNTEAFF. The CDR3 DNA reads TGTGCCAGCAGTCCATCCGGACTACCTTTGAACACTGAAGCTTTCTTT.

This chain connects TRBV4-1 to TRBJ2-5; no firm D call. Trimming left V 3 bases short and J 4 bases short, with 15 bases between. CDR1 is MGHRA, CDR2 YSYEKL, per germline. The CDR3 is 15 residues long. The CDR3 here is CASSQGFVSRETQYF. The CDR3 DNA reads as TGCGCCAGCAGCCAGGGCTTTGTTTCTCGAGAGACCCAGTACTTC.

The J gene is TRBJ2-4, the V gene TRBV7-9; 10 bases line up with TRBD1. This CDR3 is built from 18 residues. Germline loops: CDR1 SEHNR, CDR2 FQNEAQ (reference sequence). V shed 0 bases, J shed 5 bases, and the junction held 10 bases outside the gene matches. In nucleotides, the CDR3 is TGTGCCAGCAGCTTAGCGGGACAGGGGTCGGGAAAACAAAACATTCAGTACTTC. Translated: CASSLAGQGSGKQNIQYF.

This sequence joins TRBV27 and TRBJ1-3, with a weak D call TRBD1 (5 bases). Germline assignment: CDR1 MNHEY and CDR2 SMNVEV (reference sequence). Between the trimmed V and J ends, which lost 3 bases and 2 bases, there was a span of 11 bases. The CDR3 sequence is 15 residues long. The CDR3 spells CASSFREGPGNTIYF. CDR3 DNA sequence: TGTGCCAGCAGTTTCAGGGAAGGTCCTGGAAACACCATATATTTT.

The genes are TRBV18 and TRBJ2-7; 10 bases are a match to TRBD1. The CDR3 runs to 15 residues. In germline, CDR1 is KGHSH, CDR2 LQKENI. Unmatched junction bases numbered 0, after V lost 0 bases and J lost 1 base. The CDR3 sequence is CASSPPGQGSYEQYF. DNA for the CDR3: TGTGCCAGCTCACCACCGGGACAGGGGTCCTACGAGCAGTACTTC.

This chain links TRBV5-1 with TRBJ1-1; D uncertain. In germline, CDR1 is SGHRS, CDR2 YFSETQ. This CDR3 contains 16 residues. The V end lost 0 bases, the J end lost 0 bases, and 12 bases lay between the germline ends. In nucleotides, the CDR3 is TGCGCCAGCAGCTTGGCCCTGTCTGGAATGAACACTGAAGCTTTCTTT. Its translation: CASSLALSGMNTEAFF.